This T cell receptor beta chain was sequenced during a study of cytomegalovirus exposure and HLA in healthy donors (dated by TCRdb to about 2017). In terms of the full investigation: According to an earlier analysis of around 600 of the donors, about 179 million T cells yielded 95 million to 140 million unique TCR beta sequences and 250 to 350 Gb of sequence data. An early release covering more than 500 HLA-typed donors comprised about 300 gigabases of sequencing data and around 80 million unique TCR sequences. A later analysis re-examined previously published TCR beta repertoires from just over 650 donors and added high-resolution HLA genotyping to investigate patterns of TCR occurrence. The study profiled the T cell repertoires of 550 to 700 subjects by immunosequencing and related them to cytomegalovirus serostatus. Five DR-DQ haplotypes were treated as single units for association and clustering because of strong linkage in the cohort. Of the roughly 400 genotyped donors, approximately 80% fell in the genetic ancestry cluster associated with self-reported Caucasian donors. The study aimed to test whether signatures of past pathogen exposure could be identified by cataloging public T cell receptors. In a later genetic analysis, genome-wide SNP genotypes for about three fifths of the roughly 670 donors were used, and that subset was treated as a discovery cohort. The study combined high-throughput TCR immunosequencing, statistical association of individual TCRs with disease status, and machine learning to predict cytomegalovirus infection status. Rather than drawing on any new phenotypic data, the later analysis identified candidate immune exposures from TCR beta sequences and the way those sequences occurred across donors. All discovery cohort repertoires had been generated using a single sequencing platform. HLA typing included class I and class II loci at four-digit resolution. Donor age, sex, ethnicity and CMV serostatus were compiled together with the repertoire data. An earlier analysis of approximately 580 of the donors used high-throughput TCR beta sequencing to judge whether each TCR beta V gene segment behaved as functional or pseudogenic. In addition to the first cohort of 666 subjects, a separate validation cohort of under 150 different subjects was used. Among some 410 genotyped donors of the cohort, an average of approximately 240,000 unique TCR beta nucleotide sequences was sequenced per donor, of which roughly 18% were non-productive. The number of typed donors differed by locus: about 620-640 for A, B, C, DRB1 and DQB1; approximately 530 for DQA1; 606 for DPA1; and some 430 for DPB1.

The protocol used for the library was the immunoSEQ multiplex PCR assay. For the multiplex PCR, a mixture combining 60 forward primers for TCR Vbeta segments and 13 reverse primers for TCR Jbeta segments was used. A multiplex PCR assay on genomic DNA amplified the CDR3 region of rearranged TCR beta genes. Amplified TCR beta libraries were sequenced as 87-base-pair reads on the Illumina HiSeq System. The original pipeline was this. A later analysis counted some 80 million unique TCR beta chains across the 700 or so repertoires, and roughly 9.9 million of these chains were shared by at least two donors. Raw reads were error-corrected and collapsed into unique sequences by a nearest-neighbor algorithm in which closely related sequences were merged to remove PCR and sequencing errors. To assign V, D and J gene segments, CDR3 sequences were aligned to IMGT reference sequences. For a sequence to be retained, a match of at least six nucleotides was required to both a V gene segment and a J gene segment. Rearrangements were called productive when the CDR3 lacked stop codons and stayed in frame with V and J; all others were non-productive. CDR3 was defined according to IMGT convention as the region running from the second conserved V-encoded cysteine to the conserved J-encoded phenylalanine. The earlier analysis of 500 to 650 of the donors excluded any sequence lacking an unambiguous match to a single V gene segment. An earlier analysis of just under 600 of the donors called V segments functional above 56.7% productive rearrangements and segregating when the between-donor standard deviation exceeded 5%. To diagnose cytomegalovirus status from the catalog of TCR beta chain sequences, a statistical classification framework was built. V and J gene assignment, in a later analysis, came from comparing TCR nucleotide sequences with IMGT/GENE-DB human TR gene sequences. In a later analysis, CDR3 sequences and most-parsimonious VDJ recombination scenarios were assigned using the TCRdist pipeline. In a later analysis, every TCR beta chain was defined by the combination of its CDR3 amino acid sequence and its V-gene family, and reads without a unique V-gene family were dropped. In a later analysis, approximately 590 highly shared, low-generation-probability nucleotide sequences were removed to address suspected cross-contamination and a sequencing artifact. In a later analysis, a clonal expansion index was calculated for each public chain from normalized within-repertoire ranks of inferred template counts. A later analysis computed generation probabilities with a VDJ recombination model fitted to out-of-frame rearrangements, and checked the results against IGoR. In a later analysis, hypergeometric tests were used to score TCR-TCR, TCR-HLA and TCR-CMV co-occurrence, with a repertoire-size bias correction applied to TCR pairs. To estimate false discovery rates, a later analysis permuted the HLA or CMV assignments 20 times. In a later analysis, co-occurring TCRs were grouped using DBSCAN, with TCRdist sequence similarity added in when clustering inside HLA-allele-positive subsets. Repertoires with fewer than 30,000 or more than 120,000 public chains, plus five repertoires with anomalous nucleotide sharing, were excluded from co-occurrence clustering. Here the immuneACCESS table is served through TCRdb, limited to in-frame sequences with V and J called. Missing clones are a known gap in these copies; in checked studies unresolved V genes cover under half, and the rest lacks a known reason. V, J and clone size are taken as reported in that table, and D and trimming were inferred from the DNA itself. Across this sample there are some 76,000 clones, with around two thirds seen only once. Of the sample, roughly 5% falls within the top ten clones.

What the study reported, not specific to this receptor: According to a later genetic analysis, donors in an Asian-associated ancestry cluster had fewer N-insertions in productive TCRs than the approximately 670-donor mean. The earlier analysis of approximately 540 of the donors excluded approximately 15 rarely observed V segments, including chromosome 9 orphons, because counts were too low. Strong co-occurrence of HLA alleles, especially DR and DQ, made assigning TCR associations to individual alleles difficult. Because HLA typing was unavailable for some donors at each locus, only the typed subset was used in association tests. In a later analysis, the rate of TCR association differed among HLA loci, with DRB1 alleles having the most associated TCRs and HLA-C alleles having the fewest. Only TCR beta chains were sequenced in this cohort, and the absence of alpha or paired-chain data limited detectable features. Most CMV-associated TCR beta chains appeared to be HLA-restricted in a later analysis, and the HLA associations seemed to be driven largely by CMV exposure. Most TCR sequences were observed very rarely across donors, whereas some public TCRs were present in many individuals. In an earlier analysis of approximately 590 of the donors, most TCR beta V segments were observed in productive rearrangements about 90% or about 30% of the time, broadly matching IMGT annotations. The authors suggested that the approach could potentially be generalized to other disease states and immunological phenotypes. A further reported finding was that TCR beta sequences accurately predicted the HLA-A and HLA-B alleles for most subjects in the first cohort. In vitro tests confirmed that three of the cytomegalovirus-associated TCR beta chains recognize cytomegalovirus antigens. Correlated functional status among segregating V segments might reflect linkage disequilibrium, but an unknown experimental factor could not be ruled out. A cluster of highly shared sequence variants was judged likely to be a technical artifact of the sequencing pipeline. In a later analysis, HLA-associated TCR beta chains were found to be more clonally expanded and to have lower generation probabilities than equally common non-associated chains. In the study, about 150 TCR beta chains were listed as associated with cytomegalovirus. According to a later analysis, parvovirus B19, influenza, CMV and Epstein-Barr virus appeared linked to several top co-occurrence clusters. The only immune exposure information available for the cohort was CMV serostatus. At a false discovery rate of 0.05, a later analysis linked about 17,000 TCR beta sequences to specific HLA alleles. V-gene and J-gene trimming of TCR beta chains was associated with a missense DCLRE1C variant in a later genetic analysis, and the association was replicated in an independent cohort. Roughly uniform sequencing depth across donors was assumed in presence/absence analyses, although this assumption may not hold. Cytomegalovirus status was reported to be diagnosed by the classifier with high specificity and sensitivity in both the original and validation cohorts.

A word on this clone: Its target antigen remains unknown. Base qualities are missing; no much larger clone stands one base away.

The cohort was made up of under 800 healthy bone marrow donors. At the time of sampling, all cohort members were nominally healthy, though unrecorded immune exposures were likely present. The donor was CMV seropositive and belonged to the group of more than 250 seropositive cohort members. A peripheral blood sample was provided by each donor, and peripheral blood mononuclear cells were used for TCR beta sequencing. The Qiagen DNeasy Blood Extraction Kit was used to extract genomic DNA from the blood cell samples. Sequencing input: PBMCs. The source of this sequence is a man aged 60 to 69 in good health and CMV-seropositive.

The DNA sequence is as follows: TGCGCCAGCAGCCCGGGACAGATATATGGCTACACCTTC. This codes for CASSPGQIYGYTF. The receptor chain draws on TRBV5-1 and TRBJ1-2, and TRBD1 aligns with 7 junction nucleotides. The germline V gene supplies CDR1 SGHRS and CDR2 YFSETQ. The CDR3, cysteine through phenylalanine, is 13 amino acids long. The kept DNA is CDR3 alone, 39 bases in frame from the first base. V trim: 4 bases; J trim: 5 bases; unmatched bases: 5.